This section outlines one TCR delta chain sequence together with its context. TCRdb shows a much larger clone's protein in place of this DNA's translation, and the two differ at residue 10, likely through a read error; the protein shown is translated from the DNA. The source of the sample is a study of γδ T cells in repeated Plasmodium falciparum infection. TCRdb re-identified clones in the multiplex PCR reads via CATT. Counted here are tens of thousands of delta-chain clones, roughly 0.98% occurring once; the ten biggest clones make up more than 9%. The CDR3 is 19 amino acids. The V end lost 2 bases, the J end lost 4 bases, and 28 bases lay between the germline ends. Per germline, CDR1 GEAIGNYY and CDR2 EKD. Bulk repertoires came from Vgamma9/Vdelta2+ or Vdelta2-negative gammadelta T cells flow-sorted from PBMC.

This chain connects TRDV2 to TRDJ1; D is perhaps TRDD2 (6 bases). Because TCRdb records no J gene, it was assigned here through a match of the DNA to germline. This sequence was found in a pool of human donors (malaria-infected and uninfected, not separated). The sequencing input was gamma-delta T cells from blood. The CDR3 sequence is CACDRLPRGLQNDDDKLIF. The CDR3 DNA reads TGTGCCTGTGACAGACTTCCTCGCGGGTTACAGAACGACGACGATAAACTCATCTTT.